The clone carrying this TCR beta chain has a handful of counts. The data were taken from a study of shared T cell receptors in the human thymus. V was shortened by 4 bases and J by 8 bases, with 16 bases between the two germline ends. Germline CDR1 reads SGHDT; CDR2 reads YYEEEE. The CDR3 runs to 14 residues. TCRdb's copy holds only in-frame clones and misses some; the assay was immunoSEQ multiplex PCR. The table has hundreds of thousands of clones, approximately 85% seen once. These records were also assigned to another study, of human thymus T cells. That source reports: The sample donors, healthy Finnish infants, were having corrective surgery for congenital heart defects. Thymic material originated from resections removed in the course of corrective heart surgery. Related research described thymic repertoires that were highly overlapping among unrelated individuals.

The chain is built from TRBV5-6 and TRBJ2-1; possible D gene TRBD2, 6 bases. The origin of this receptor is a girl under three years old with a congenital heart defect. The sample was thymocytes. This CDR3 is CASSDDYPGDEQFF. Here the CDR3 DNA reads TGTGCCAGCAGCGACGACTACCCGGGGGATGAGCAGTTCTTC. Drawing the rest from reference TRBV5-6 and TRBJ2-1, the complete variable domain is DAGVTQSPTHLIKTRGQQVTLRCSPKSGHDTVSWYQQALGQGPQFIFQYYEEEERQRGNFPDRFSGHQFPNYSSELNVNALLLGDSALYLCASSDDYPGDEQFFGPGTRLTVL.